Included here is one TCR beta chain sequence, with context. What this receptor recognizes is not known. Base qualities are missing; no much larger clone stands one base away. The sequencer was an Illumina HiSeq 1500. TCRdb reanalyzed the raw reads on its own, using fastp at Q25 for trimming and MiXCR for clone calling, and kept in-frame beta chains. Under each unique CDR3 protein, matching rows form one entry showing the most common genes and DNA. The sample records 630,000 or so distinct CDR3 sequences, less than 25% of which are singletons. Roughly 8% of the sample is held by the ten biggest clonotypes. This record belongs to a study of T cell repertoires in cytomegalovirus infection (dated by TCRdb to about 2019). At the level of the whole study: The HLA type of each donor mattered for the analysis, because public TCR beta signatures pointed to carriage of CMV infection along with the matching HLA type.

Overall study results and their limits: In both this cohort and an independent roughly 350-donor cohort, the cumulative frequency of public TCR beta family members distinguished carriers of CMV infection plus the relevant HLA type. The ex vivo response was dominated by HLA-C-restricted CMV-specific TCR beta clonotypes, which also provided the single most frequent clonotype in two of eight donors.

Reading from cysteine to phenylalanine, the CDR3 counts 15 amino acids. Just the 45-base CDR3 DNA is kept, in frame starting at base 1. The germline V and J ends show losses of 0 bases and 3 bases respectively, and no gene match explains 1 base of the junction. CDR1 SGDLS and CDR2 YYNGEE were looked up in the germline V gene. The clonotype was recovered from a human donor in good health (CMV status not recorded). Some clones in this sample may be carry-over from other donors' samples. Sequencing used CD8+ T cells from PBMCs. Here the chain combines TRBV9 and TRBJ2-3, and 10 junction bases match TRBD2. For the CDR3, the sequence is CASSVASGGTDTQYF. The bases read TGTGCCAGCAGCGTAGCTAGCGGGGGTACAGATACGCAGTATTTT.